The next 10 T cell receptor beta chains were all read from a single sample in a study. One entry per CDR3 protein, called by TCRdb with MiXCR from the 5' RACE reads. The data show around 50,000 distinct CDR3 sequences, 28% seen once. Sequencing was done on a sample of tumor-infiltrating memory CD4+ T cells sorted from the breast tumor. Subset specified: memory CD4+ T cells, CD4+CD45RO+CD25-. The receptors here all came from a female donor with breast cancer.

Concerning this clonotype itself: At one boundary the junction diverges from the germline segment, which might be a read error. The chain recombines TRBV5-1 with TRBJ1-1, with D unclear. Looked up from germline, CDR1 is SGHRS and CDR2 is YFSETQ. CDR3 length: 14 amino acids. The CDR3 region has the DNA TGCGCCAGCAGCTTATTCAGCGCTCAAACTGAAACTTTCTTT. This codes for CASSLFSAQTETFF.

This clonotype was counted a few times. The chain links TRBV4-2 to TRBJ2-1, with D possibly being TRBD2 (6 bases). This CDR3 has 15 residues. Trimming took off 4 bases at V and 10 bases at J, with 20 bases between the two ends. Germline CDR1 is LGHNA and CDR2 is YNFKEQ. The CDR3 sequence: CASSPGSGAVEEQFF. CDR3 in DNA: TGTGCCAGCAGCCCTGGGTCGGGAGCGGTGGAAGAGCAGTTCTTC.

The chain employs TRBV5-1 and TRBJ1-1; D unclear. V was shortened by 3 bases and J by 1 base, with 13 bases between the two germline ends. This CDR3 comprises 15 residues. The germline V gene encodes CDR1 SGHRS and CDR2 YFSETQ. The CDR3 is CASSSVLLGNTEAFF. CDR3 sequence (DNA): TGCGCCAGCAGCTCGGTCTTGTTGGGGAACACTGAAGCTTTCTTT.

This clonotype was seen ten or more times. This chain links TRBV10-3 with TRBJ1-1, with D uncertain. The germline V gene has CDR1 ENHRY and CDR2 SYGVKD. The CDR3 has 14 amino acids. V shed 6 bases and J shed 0 bases, with 11 bases lying between them. CDR3 nucleotides: TGTGCCATCAGCCGGGAAGTCCTGAACACTGAAGCTTTCTTT. Its translation: CAISREVLNTEAFF.

The chain employs TRBV20-1 and TRBJ2-3; D may be TRBD1 or TRBD2 (6 bases each). CDR1 is DFQATT, CDR2 SNEGSKA, per germline (reference sequence). Trimming stripped 4 bases from V and 5 bases from J, with 22 bases between. The CDR3 has 16 residues. The CDR3 DNA reads as TGCAGTGCTACGGCGACGGAGGGCCTAGGGGGAGATACGCAGTATTTT. Translating gives CSATATEGLGGDTQYF.

This clonotype was seen a few times. The J gene is TRBJ2-5, the V gene TRBV6-2 or TRBV6-3; TRBD1 might be the D (6 bases). The CDR3 runs 12 residues. V was cut by 6 bases and J by 7 bases, with 12 bases left in between. Germline loops: CDR1 MNHEY, CDR2 SVGEGT. CDR3 sequence: CASSLQGTTQYF. The CDR3 bases are TGTGCCAGCAGCCTACAGGGCACGACCCAGTACTTC.

Note on this clonotype: One junction end does not reproduce the germline sequence, and a read error may be involved. V is TRBV5-1 and J is TRBJ2-6; D is perhaps TRBD1 (6 bases). Germline V gene data show CDR1 as SGHRS and CDR2 as YFSETQ. The CDR3 covers 17 residues. The DNA for the CDR3 is TGCGCCAGCGGCTTGTTGACAGGCAGCTCTGGGGCCAACGTCCTGACTTTC. It codes for CASGLLTGSSGANVLTF. Complete variable domain (other parts from reference TRBV5-1 and TRBJ2-6): KAGVTQTPRYLIKTRGQQVTLSCSPISGHRSVSWYQQTPGQGLQFLFEYFSETQRNKGNFPGRFSGRQFSNSRSEMNVSTLELGDSALYLCASGLLTGSSGANVLTFGAGSRLTVL.

The rearrangement uses TRBV12-3 or TRBV12-4 and TRBJ1-5; no clear D gene. V was cut by 2 bases and J by 4 bases, with 6 bases left in between. CDR3 size: 13 residues. The CDR3 region has the DNA TGTGCCAGCAGTTTACAAGGGAATCAGCCCCAGCATTTT. Translation: CASSLQGNQPQHF.

As concerns this clonotype: Because it lacks the conserved phenylalanine or tryptophan at the end, this CDR3 is likely a read error. The V call is TRBV7-2, the J call TRBJ2-7; perhaps D is TRBD1 or TRBD2 (6 bases each). The CDR3 is 14 amino acids. CDR1 SGHTA and CDR2 FQGNSA come from the germline V gene. Trimming took 5 bases from V and 7 from J, leaving 18 bases between them. Here the CDR3 reads CASSPDGGSNEQYS. CDR3 bases: TGTGCCAGCAGCCCCGACGGGGGCTCGAATGAGCAGTACTCC.

This clonotype occurred many times. The chain combines TRBV6-2 or TRBV6-3 with TRBJ1-2; D is possibly TRBD1 (6 bases). The V gene lost 6 bases and the J gene lost 2 bases, with 10 bases spanning the gap. The germline V gene has CDR1 MNHEY and CDR2 SVGEGT. This CDR3 is built from 13 residues. DNA for the CDR3: TGTGCCAGCAGGTGGACAGCGAACTATGGCTACACCTTC. Translation: CASRWTANYGYTF.